The T cell receptor (beta chain) under discussion was sequenced for a study of post-analysis software for immune sequencing data. Study overall: Relapsing-remitting, secondary progressive and progressive-relapsing courses of multiple sclerosis were included.

As concerns this clonotype: As yet, its antigen is unknown.

Notes on the study in general: Samples sharing a preparation batch grouped tightly together when assessed by F measure. In patients, about five TRBV segments were more frequent than in controls, with TRBV5-6, TRBV5-1 and TRBV20-1 among them. Controls significantly exceeded multiple sclerosis patients in normalized Chao1 diversity.

TCR beta cDNA libraries included unique molecular identifiers. Some 540,000 cDNA molecules were obtained from 1 to 10 million T cells. TCRdb re-analysed the PCR reads in MiXCR, keeping a single row per CDR3 protein. The sample records fewer than 600,000 distinct CDR3 sequences, approximately 46% being singletons. V was clipped by 3 bases and J by 6 bases; unmatched bases: 7. The CDR3 covers 14 residues. Per the germline V gene, CDR1 is SGHRS and CDR2 is YFSETQ. J is TRBJ2-7 and V is TRBV5-1; 9 nucleotides match TRBD2. The sequence was obtained from a girl aged 5 to 17 with multiple sclerosis. Sequencing was performed on blood. Written as DNA, the CDR3 is TGCGCCAGCAGCTCCGGGACTAGCTTGATCGAGCAGTACTTC. As protein: CASSSGTSLIEQYF.